These 17 T cell receptor beta chains were sequenced from one sample in a study of technical replicates of blood from several donors (TCRdb year 2017). The protocol used for the library was the immunoSEQ multiplex PCR assay. The clones in this table, taken by TCRdb from immuneACCESS, are in-frame only. Not every clone is retained; where verified, under half of the shortfall comes from an unresolved V gene, and the cause of the rest is unknown. Within this sample are under 85,000 clones, with approximately 97% of them counted one time only. The ten largest clones capture 0.2% to 0.25% of the sample. Material: T cells isolated from PBMCs. Receptors were obtained from a human donor in good health.

This chain links TRBV6-5 with TRBJ1-4; 8 nucleotides agree with TRBD1. CDR3 size: 12 residues. The germline V gene encodes CDR1 MNHEY and CDR2 SVGAGI. V was clipped by 6 bases and J by 7 bases; unmatched bases: 1. The CDR3 region is CASRDRAEKLFF. Here the CDR3 DNA reads TGTGCCAGCAGGGACAGGGCTGAAAAACTGTTTTTT.

The CDR3 is CASSGAKVSGANVLTF. The CDR3 DNA follows: TGTGCCAGTAGTGGGGCGAAGGTCTCTGGGGCCAACGTCCTGACTTTC. The chain uses TRBV19 and TRBJ2-6; D may be TRBD1 (5 bases). The V end lost 5 bases, the J end lost 0 bases, and 11 bases lay between the germline ends. CDR1 is LNHDA, CDR2 SQIVND, per germline (reference sequence). The CDR3 extends over 16 amino acids.

The chain links TRBV11-2 to TRBJ2-3; D is possibly TRBD2 (7 bases). CDR1 SGHAT and CDR2 FQNNGV come from the germline V gene. This CDR3 is 15 amino acids long. V lost 5 bases, J lost 2 bases, and 14 bases lay in between. For the CDR3, the DNA is TGTGCCAGCAGCAACCGGGGGGCTTCCACAGATACGCAGTATTTT. Residues: CASSNRGASTDTQYF. Looking up the rest from reference TRBV11-2 and TRBJ2-3 gives the full variable domain: EAGVAQSPRYKIIEKRQSVAFWCNPISGHATLYWYQQILGQGPKLLIQFQNNGVVDDSQLPKDRFSAERLKGVDSTLKIQPAKLEDSAVYLCASSNRGASTDTQYFGPGTRLTVL.

This sequence joins TRBV19 and TRBJ1-5; possible D gene TRBD1, 6 bases. CDR1 and CDR2 from the germline V gene are LNHDA and SQIVND (reference sequence). The V gene lost 5 bases and the J gene lost 7 bases, with 15 bases spanning the gap. This CDR3 is built from 14 residues. CDR3 loop: CASSQQGSGQPQHF. The CDR3 DNA sequence: TGTGCCAGTAGTCAACAGGGAAGTGGACAGCCCCAGCATTTT.

The chain joins TRBV2 to TRBJ2-5, with TRBD1 matching 10 bases. The junction had 6 bases not matched to a gene; V was cut back by 6 bases and J by 2 bases. This CDR3 spans 15 amino acids. CDR1 and CDR2 from the germline V gene are SNHLY and FYNNEI. The CDR3 loop is CASSDRGRKQETQYF. Here the CDR3 DNA reads TGTGCCAGCAGCGACAGGGGGCGCAAACAAGAGACCCAGTACTTC.

The chain employs TRBV27 and TRBJ1-6; D is unresolved. V lost 6 bases to trimming and J lost 9 bases, with 18 bases between them. The germline CDR1 and CDR2 sequences are MNHEY and SMNVEV (reference sequence). The CDR3 loop spans 15 amino acids. The CDR3 loop reads CASRGWEDRASPLHF. The CDR3 nucleotides read TGTGCCAGCAGGGGGTGGGAGGATAGGGCTTCACCCCTCCACTTT.

The genes are TRBV14 and TRBJ1-1; the D is unclear. V dropped 5 bases and J dropped 4 bases, with 8 bases sitting between them. CDR1 and CDR2 from the germline V gene are SGHDN and FVKESK. The CDR3 is 12 amino acids. This CDR3 is CASSAVFTEAFF. CDR3 in DNA: TGTGCCAGCAGCGCGGTCTTCACTGAAGCTTTCTTT.

The chain joins TRBV5-4 to TRBJ2-7; D is ambiguous. Trimming left V 4 bases short and J 4 bases short, with 9 bases between. Germline V gives CDR1 SGHNT, CDR2 YYREEE (reference sequence). This CDR3 region has 12 residues. CDR3 protein: CASSHNSYEQYF. The CDR3 DNA reads TGTGCCAGCAGCCACAATTCTTACGAGCAGTACTTC.

V is TRBV28 and J is TRBJ2-7, with D perhaps matching TRBD2 (8 bases). The CDR3 totals 15 residues. Between the trimmed V and J ends, which lost 3 bases and 3 bases, there was a span of 15 bases. Germline loops: CDR1 MDHEN, CDR2 SYDVKM. CDR3 nucleotides: TGTGCCAGCAGTTTCGGGGGGGACAGCATCTACGAGCAGTACTTC. This gives the protein CASSFGGDSIYEQYF.

This chain uses TRBV10-3 with TRBJ2-5; D ambiguous. Germline lookup yields CDR1 ENHRY and CDR2 SYGVKD. The CDR3 length is 14 residues. With 4 bases removed from V and 1 base from J, the gap between germline ends came to 10 bases. This CDR3 reads CAISADKAQETQYF. The CDR3 nucleotides read TGTGCCATCAGTGCTGACAAGGCCCAAGAGACCCAGTACTTC.

The V gene is TRBV5-4, the J gene TRBJ2-5; D not resolved. Germline V gene sequence: CDR1 SGHNT, CDR2 YYREEE (reference sequence). The CDR3 has 13 residues. Trimming took off 1 base at V and 0 bases at J, with 4 bases between the two ends. The CDR3 DNA reads as TGTGCCAGCAGCTTGACACACCAAGAGACCCAGTACTTC. Its protein product is CASSLTHQETQYF.

The chain joins TRBV25-1 to TRBJ2-1, with D perhaps TRBD1 (5 bases). The germline V and J ends were trimmed by 6 bases and 8 bases, with 17 bases remaining between them. From germline, CDR1 is MGHDK and CDR2 SYGVNS. The length of the CDR3 is 14 residues. The CDR3 sequence: CASRDNPWGDEQFF. For the CDR3, the DNA is TGTGCCAGCAGAGATAACCCCTGGGGCGATGAGCAGTTCTTC.

The genes are TRBV6-1 and TRBJ1-1; 7 bases align to TRBD1. CDR3 length: 15 amino acids. CDR1 MNHNS and CDR2 SASEGT come from the germline V gene. With V trimmed by 6 bases and J by 3 bases, 10 bases remained unmatched. In nucleotides, the CDR3 is TGTGCCAGCAGGACGACAGGGAAGACGGACACTGAAGCTTTCTTT. It codes for CASRTTGKTDTEAFF.

The chain uses TRBV6-5 and TRBJ2-7; the D gene is possibly TRBD2 (5 bases). V lost 0 bases, J lost 0 bases, and 9 bases lay in between. CDR3 length equals 15 residues. The germline gives CDR1 MNHEY, CDR2 SVGAGI. CDR3 nucleotides: TGTGCCAGCAGTTACTCTAGCGATAGCTCCTACGAGCAGTACTTC. It specifies CASSYSSDSSYEQYF.

The V call is TRBV21-1, the J call TRBJ1-1. TRBV21-1 is classified as a pseudogene. CDR3 length: 15 amino acids. The CDR3 protein is CASSKRMRENTEAFF. As DNA, the CDR3 is TGTGCCAGCAGCAAACGGATGAGGGAGAACACTGAAGCTTTCTTT.

V gene TRBV2 combines with J gene TRBJ2-5; the match to TRBD1 covers 9 bases. Trimming removed 8 bases from V and 5 bases from J; junction bases left unmatched: 12. The CDR3 length is 15 residues. The germline V gene has CDR1 SNHLY and CDR2 FYNNEI. This CDR3 reads CASYRTGQGGETQYF. The CDR3 DNA is TGTGCCAGCTATCGAACGGGACAGGGAGGGGAGACCCAGTACTTC.

The chain combines TRBV6-5 with TRBJ1-2; D may be TRBD1 (5 bases). Germline V gene sequence: CDR1 MNHEY, CDR2 SVGAGI. Trimming cost V 6 bases and J 7 bases, with 18 bases left between them. The CDR3 spans 14 residues. CDR3 residues: CASSKPDSIGGYTF. Here the CDR3 DNA reads TGTGCCAGCAGCAAACCAGACAGTATCGGTGGCTACACCTTC.